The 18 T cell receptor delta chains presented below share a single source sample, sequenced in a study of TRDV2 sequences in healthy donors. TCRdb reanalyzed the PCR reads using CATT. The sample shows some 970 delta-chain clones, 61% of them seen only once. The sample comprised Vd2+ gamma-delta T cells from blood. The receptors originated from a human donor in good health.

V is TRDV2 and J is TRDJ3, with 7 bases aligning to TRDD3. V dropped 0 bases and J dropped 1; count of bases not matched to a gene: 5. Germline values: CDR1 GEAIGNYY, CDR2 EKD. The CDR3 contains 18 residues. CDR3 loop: CACDTVVGESWDTRQMFF. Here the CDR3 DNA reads TGTGCCTGTGACACCGTGGTGGGGGAGTCCTGGGACACCCGACAGATGTTTTTC.

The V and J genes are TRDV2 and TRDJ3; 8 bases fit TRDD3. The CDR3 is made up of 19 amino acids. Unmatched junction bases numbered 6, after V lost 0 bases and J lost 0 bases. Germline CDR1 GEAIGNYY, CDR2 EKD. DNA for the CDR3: TGTGCCTGTGACACCAACTGGGGGTCCAGCTCCTGGGACACCCGACAGATGTTTTTC. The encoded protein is CACDTNWGSSSWDTRQMFF.

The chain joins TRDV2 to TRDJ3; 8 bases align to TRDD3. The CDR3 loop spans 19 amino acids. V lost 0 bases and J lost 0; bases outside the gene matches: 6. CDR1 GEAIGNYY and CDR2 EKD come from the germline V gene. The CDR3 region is CACDTVLGASSWDTRQMFF. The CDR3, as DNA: TGTGCCTGTGACACCGTACTGGGGGCCAGCTCCTGGGACACCCGACAGATGTTTTTC.

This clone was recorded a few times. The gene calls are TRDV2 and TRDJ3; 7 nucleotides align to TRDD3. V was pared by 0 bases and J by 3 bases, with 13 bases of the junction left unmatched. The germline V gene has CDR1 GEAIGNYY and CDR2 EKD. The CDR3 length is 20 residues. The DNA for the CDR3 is TGTGCCTGTGACACCGTCTCACTGGCGGATACGCACTGGGACACCCGACAGATGTTTTTC. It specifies CACDTVSLADTHWDTRQMFF.

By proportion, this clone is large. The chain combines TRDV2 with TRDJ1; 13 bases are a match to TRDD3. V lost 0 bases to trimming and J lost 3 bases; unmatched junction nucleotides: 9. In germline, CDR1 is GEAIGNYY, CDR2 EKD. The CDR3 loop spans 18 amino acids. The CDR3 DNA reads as TGTGCCTGTGACACCGTACCTACTGGGGGATACGTCTCCGATAAACTCATCTTT. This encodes CACDTVPTGGYVSDKLIF.

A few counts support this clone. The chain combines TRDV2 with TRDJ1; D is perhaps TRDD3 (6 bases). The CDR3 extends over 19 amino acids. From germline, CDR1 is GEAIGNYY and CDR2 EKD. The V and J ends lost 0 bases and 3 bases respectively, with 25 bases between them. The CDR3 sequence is CACDTVRGGRRTPPDKLIF. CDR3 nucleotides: TGTGCCTGTGACACCGTTCGGGGGGGACGTAGGACCCCCCCCGATAAACTCATCTTT.

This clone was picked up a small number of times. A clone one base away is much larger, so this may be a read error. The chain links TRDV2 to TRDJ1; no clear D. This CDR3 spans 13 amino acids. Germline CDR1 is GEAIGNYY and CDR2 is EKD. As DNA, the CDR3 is TGTGCCTGTGATCCTCTAAACACCGGTAAACTCATCTTT. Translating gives CACDPLNTGKLIF.

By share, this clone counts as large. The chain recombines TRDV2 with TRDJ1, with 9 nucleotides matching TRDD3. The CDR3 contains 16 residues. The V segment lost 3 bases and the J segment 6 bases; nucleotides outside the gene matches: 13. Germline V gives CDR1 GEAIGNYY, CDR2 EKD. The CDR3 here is CACDPLLLGDHHKLIF. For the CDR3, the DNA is TGTGCCTGTGACCCACTTCTACTGGGGGACCATCATAAACTCATCTTT.

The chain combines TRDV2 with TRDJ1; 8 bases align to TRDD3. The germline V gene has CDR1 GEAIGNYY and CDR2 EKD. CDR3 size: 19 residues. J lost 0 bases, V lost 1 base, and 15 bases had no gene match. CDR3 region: CACDTLGGSFSANTDKLIF. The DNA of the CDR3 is TGTGCCTGTGACACTCTTGGGGGATCGTTTTCAGCCAACACCGATAAACTCATCTTT.

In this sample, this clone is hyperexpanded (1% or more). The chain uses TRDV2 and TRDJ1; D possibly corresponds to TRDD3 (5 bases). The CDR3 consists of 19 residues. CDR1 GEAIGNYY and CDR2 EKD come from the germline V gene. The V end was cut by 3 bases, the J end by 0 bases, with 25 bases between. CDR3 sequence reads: CACDPLRPRGLLYTDKLIF. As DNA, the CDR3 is TGTGCCTGTGACCCATTACGCCCCAGGGGGTTATTGTACACCGATAAACTCATCTTT.

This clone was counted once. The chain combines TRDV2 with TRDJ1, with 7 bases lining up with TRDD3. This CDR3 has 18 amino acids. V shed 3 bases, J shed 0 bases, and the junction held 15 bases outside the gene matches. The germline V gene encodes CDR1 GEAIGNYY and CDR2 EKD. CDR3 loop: CACDSMGVLGIDTDKLIF. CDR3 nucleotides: TGTGCCTGTGACTCCATGGGAGTCCTGGGGATAGACACCGATAAACTCATCTTT.

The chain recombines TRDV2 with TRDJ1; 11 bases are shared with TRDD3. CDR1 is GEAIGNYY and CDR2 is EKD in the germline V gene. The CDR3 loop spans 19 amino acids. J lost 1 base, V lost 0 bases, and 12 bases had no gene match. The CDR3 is CACDTVGALGDTGTDKLIF. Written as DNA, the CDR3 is TGTGCCTGTGACACCGTAGGGGCCCTGGGGGATACCGGCACCGATAAACTCATCTTT.

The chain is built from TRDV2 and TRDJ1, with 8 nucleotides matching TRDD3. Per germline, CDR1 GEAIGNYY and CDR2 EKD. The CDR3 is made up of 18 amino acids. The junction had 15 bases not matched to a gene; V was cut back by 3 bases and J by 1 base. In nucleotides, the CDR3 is TGTGCCTGTGACCTCCTGGGGGAAAATGTCGGAGGCACCGATAAACTCATCTTT. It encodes CACDLLGENVGGTDKLIF.

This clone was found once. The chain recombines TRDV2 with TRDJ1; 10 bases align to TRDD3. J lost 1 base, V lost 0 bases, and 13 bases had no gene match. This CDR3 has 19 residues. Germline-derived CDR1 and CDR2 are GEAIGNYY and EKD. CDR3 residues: CACDTLGGGYFSVTDKLIF. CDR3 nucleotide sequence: TGTGCCTGTGACACCCTTGGTGGGGGATACTTTTCTGTCACCGATAAACTCATCTTT.

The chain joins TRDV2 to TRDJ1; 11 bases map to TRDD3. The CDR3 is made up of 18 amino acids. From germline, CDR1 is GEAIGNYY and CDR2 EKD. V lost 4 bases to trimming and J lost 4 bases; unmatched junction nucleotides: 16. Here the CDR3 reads CACDKLGDKGEGIDKLIF. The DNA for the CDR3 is TGTGCCTGTGATAAACTGGGGGATAAGGGAGAGGGAATCGATAAACTCATCTTT.

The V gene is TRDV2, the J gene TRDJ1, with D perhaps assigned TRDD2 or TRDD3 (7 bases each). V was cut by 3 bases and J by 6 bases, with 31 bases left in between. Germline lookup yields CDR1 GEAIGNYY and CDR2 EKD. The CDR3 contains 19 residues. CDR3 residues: CACDPIQHIPTGDLNKLIF. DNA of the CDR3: TGTGCCTGTGACCCAATCCAACATATTCCTACTGGGGATTTAAATAAACTCATCTTT.

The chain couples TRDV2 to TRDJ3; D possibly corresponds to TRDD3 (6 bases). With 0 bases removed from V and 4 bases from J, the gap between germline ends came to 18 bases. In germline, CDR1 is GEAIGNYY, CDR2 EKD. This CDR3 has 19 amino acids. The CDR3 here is CACDTVDPRGSWDTRQMFF. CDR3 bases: TGTGCCTGTGACACCGTCGACCCCCGGGGATCGTGGGACACCCGACAGATGTTTTTC.

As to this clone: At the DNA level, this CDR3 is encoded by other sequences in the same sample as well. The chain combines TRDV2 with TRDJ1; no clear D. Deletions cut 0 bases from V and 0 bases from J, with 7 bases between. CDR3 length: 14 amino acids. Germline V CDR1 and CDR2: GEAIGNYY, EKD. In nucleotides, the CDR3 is TGTGCCTGTGACACCGTCCAGTACACCGATAAACTCATCTTT. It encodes CACDTVQYTDKLIF.